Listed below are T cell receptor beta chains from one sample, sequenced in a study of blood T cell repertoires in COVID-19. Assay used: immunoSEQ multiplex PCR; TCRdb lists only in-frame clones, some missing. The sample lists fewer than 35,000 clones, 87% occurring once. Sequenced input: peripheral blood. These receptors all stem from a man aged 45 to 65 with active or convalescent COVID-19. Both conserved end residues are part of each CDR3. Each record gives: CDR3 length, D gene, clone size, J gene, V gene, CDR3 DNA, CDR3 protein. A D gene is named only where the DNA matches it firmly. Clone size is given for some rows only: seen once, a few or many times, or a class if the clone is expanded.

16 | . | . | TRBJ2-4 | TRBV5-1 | TGCGCCAGCAGCTTGGGGGCAGGCCTAGCCAAAAACATTCAGTACTTC | CASSLGAGLAKNIQYF
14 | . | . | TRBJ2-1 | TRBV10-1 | TGCGCCAGCAGTATTGCAGGGGTCCGGGATGAGCAGTTCTTC | CASSIAGVRDEQFF
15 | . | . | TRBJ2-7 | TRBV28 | TGTGCCAGCAGTTTACCCAGGGGTTTGGGGCACGAGCAGTACTTC | CASSLPRGLGHEQYF
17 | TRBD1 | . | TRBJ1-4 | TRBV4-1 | TGCGCCAGCAGCCTTTCCGGACAGGGCCCAACTAATGAAAAACTGTTTTTT | CASSLSGQGPTNEKLFF
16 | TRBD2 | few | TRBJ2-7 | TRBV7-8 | TGTGCCAGCAGCTTACGAACCGCGGGACTAGCGGCCGAGCAGTACTTC | CASSLRTAGLAAEQYF
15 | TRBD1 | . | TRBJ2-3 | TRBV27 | TGTGCCAGCAGCCGATGGGACAGGGTTGAAGATACGCAGTATTTT | CASSRWDRVEDTQYF
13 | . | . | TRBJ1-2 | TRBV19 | TGTGCCAGTAGCCCCCCTTCTTCCTATGGCTACACCTTC | CASSPPSSYGYTF
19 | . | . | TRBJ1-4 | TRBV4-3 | TGCGCCAGCAGCCAAGTCCTCGCCAGGGCAGACGCAACTAATGAAAAACTGTTTTTT | CASSQVLARADATNEKLFF
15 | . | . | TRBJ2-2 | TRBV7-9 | TGTGCCAGCACCCTGCTAGGGCGGGAAGCTGGGGAGCTGTTTTTT | CASTLLGREAGELFF
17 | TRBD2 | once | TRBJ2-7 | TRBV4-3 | TGCGCCAGCAGCCACGTACCTTCTAGCGGTCCGACCGGCGAGCAGTACTTC | CASSHVPSSGPTGEQYF
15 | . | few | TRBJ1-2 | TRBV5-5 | TGTGCCAGCAGCTACAATTTCTTCGACTTGCGTGGCTACACCTTC | CASSYNFFDLRGYTF
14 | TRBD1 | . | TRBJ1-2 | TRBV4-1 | TGCGCCAGCAGCCATAGACAGGGGGGCCATGGCTACACCTTC | CASSHRQGGHGYTF
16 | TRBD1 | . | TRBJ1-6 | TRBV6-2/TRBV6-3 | TGTGCCAGCAGTCACCTCCGGACAGGGGCTAATTCACCCCTCCACTTT | CASSHLRTGANSPLHF
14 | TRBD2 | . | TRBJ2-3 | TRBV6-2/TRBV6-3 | TGTGCCAGCAGTCACCCTAGCGGGAGTATGAGGGAGTATTTT | CASSHPSGSMREYF
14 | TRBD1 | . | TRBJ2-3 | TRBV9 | TGTGCCAGCAGTCCGACAGGGGACACAGATACGCAGTATTTT | CASSPTGDTDTQYF
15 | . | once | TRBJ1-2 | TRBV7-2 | TGTGCCAGCAGCTTTTCGGCAGGGAACGGCTATGGCTACACCTTC | CASSFSAGNGYGYTF
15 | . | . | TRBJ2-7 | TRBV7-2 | TGTGCCAGCAGCTTAGAGAGGGAGGACTCCTACGAGCAGTACTTC | CASSLEREDSYEQYF
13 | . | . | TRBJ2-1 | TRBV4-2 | TGTGCCAGCAGCCAAGATTTCAGGAATGAGCAGTTCTTC | CASSQDFRNEQFF
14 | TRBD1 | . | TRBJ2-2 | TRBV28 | TGTGCCAGCAGAGGACAGGCGGAGACCGGGGAGCTGTTTTTT | CASRGQAETGELFF
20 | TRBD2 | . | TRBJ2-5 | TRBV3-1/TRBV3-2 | TGTGCCAGCAGCCAAATCTCCTTCCCCCTAGCGGGAGCGGTGTTAGAGACCCAGTACTTC | CASSQISFPLAGAVLETQYF
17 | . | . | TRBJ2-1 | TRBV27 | TGTGCCAGCAGTTCGTGGTCTAGCGAGATCCAAGGCAATGAGCAGTTCTTC | CASSSWSSEIQGNEQFF
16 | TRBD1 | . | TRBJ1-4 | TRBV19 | TGTGCCAGTAGCCTTCCCTGGGACAGGGCCCAGGAAAAACTGTTTTTT | CASSLPWDRAQEKLFF
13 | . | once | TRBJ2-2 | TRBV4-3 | TGCGCCAGCGGTCCCGGGGGCACCGGGGAGCTGTTTTTT | CASGPGGTGELFF
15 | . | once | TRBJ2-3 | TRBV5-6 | TGTGCCAGCAGCACCCGTAAGGGGTCCACAGATACGCAGTATTTT | CASSTRKGSTDTQYF
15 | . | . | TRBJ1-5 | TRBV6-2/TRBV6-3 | TGTGCCAGCAGTGGCCGGGGGGGGTCGGTGCAGCCCCAGCATTTT | CASSGRGGSVQPQHF
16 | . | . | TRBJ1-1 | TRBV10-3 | TGTGCCATCAGTGAAAGAAGGTCGGGGGGTTCGGCTGAAGCTTTCTTT | CAISERRSGGSAEAFF
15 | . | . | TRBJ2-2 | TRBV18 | TGTGCCAGCTCACCCCGTCAGGGTGACACCGGGGAGCTGTTTTTT | CASSPRQGDTGELFF
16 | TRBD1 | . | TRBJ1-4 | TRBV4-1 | TGCGCCAGCAGCCAAACCGCAAAGGGGGCTCGGGAAAAACTGTTTTTT | CASSQTAKGAREKLFF
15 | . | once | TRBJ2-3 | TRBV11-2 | TGTGCCAGCAGCTCGCCCCGAGGTCGGACAGATACGCAGTATTTT | CASSSPRGRTDTQYF
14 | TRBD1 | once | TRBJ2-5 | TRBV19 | TGTGCCAGTAGTGCCCAGGGGGCTAAGGAGACCCAGTACTTC | CASSAQGAKETQYF
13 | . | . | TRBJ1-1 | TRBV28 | TGTGCCAGCAGTTTATCCGTTAACACTGAAGCTTTCTTT | CASSLSVNTEAFF
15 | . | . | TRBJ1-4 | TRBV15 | TGTGCCACCAGCAGACTTGGGACACTTAATGAAAAACTGTTTTTT | CATSRLGTLNEKLFF
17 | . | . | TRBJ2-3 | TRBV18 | TGTGCCAGCTCACCATCACTGACAGGACTTAGCACAGATACGCAGTATTTT | CASSPSLTGLSTDTQYF
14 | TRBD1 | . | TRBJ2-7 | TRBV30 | TGTGCCTGGAGCGCCGGACAGGGAATGTACGAGCAGTACTTC | CAWSAGQGMYEQYF
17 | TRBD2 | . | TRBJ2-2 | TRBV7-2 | TGTGCCAGCAGCTTAGTTGCTAGCGGGAGTAACACCGGGGAGCTGTTTTTT | CASSLVASGSNTGELFF
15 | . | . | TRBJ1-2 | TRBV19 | TGTGCCAGTAGTATAAATACGGAGAGAGTCTATGGCTACACCTTC | CASSINTERVYGYTF